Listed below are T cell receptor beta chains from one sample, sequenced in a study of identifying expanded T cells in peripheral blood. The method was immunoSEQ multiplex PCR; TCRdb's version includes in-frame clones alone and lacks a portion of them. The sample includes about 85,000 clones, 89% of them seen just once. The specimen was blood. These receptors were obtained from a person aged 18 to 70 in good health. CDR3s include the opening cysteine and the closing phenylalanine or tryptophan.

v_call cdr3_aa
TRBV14 CASSQGLGQEAFF
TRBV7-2 CASSLKAGGPASYEQYF
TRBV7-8 CASSLVGYEQYF
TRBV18 CASADRSNQPQHF
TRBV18 CASSPSVDRGGEKLFF
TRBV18 CASNTLGEKGYGYTF
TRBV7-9 CASSSEDTNTGELFF
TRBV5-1 CASSLAGTSGRFSYEQYF
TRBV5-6 CTSSGGDTTGNTIYF
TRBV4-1 CASSYDRGSPYEQYF
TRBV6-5 CASSRTGGPYEQYF
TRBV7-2 CASSVRNNYGYTF
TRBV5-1 CASFRAGEETQYF
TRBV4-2 CASSQVLGTGTEAFF
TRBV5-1 CASSLAAGTTEKLFF
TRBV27 CASSPRLSQHGYTF
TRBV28 CASSLGGTGGEKLFF
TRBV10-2 CASANFPDTQYF
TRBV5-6 CASSLNYEQYF
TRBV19 CASGGVYEQYF
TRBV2 CASSEAPYTGLAGEKLFF
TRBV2 CASNQAANYGYTF
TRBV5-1 CASSSPGGGYGYTF
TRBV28 CASSFLGAGETQYF
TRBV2 CASSAIATNEKLFF
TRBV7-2 CASSDRVKTQYF
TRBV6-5 CASTTGGRALGELFF
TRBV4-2 CASSQTGTGGYNEQFF
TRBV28 CASTAGTAGNQPQHF
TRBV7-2 CASSREGAGADEQYF
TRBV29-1 CSVGPDSTDTQYF
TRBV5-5 CASSPTSGSGNEQFF
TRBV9 CASSVVGREAGELFF
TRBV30 CAWSAGRTQETQYF
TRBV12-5 CASVLGPSGPSYNEQFF
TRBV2 CASSERSGQNSPLHF
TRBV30 CAWSVPLLTGANVLTF
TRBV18 CASSPSGFNDKYF
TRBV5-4 CASSFADSSRNIIYF
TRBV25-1 CASSRGGEAGELFF
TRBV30 CAWSVDVSGGTDTQYF
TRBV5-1 CASSLSGGAGELFF
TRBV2 CASSAQGGGETQYF
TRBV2 CASSEAQQVTDTQYF
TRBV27 CASSLGPWLQGSNQPQHF
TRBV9 CASSRDGAGRFF
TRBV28 CASDDRSSTDTQYF
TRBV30 CAWHPPAGRGSYEQYF
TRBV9 CASNLEGYNSPLHF
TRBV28 CASSRGSLGSTQYF
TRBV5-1 CASSLGGPNQPQHF
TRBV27 CASSLRDRGPTYNEQFF
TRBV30 CAWSNIGNTIYF
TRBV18 CASSPLDRINEQFF